A single sample gave rise to the 6 T cell receptor beta chains below, sequenced in a study of cytomegalovirus exposure and HLA in healthy donors (dated by TCRdb to about 2017). The library was produced with the immunoSEQ multiplex PCR assay. For the multiplex PCR, a mixture combining 60 forward primers for TCR Vbeta segments and 13 reverse primers for TCR Jbeta segments was used. Drawn from immuneACCESS, this table holds only the in-frame rearrangements with V and J called that TCRdb kept. Clones are partly lost; checked studies trace under half to an unresolved V gene and leave the rest unexplained. The sample table gives 110,000 to 150,000 clones. The biggest ten clones account for less than 3.5% of the sample. The sample consisted of PBMCs. These receptors originate from a middle-aged man in good health and CMV-seronegative.

This chain uses TRBV11-1 with TRBJ1-4, with 9 positions matching TRBD1. The CDR3 has 14 amino acids. J lost 5 bases, V lost 5 bases, and 3 bases had no gene match. The V gene's germline CDR1 is SGHAT and CDR2 FQDESV (reference sequence). DNA of the CDR3: TGTGCCAGCAGCCTGGACAGGGGAAATGAAAAACTGTTTTTT. Encoded protein: CASSLDRGNEKLFF.

This rearrangement joins TRBV5-4 to TRBJ1-1; D is uncertain. The V gene lost 0 bases and the J gene lost 0 bases, with 15 bases spanning the gap. The CDR3 has 17 amino acids. The V gene's germline CDR1 is SGHNT and CDR2 YYREEE (reference sequence). Here the CDR3 reads CASSLGMVGGMNTEAFF. CDR3 DNA: TGTGCCAGCAGCTTGGGGATGGTGGGAGGCATGAACACTGAAGCTTTCTTT.

The chain carries TRBV7-2 and TRBJ2-3, with 10 positions matching TRBD2. Germline CDR1 reads SGHTA; CDR2 reads FQGNSA. The CDR3 length is 17 residues. J was trimmed by 2 bases and V by 1 base; bases with no gene match: 6. The CDR3 reads CASSLGTSGGATDTQYF. The CDR3 nucleotides are TGTGCCAGCAGCTTAGGAACAAGCGGGGGGGCCACAGATACGCAGTATTTT.

The chain uses TRBV11-3 and TRBJ2-1; 13 bases map to TRBD2. There are 19 residues in the CDR3. Unmatched junction bases numbered 17, after V lost 0 bases and J lost 12 bases. In germline, CDR1 is SGHNT, CDR2 YENEEA. CDR3 region: CASSLDLRTSGGLLFRQFF. For the CDR3, the DNA is TGTGCCAGCAGCTTAGATCTAAGGACTAGCGGGGGCCTACTGTTTCGGCAGTTCTTC. Full variable domain (outside the CDR3, taken from reference TRBV11-3 and TRBJ2-1): EAGVVQSPRYKIIEKKQPVAFWCNPISGHNTLYWYLQNLGQGPELLIRYENEEAVDDSQLPKDRFSAERLKGVDSTLKIQPAELGDSAVYLCASSLDLRTSGGLLFRQFFGPGTRLTVL.

This sequence joins TRBV7-2 and TRBJ2-1; 7 bases line up with TRBD1. Germline lookup yields CDR1 SGHTA and CDR2 FQGNSA. The V gene end was trimmed by 5 bases and the J gene end by 0 bases; junction bases not matched to a gene: 7. The CDR3 extends over 16 amino acids. This CDR3 reads CASSRRQGSSYNEQFF. CDR3 DNA: TGTGCCAGCAGCCGACGACAGGGAAGCTCCTACAATGAGCAGTTCTTC. Supplemented by reference TRBV7-2 and TRBJ2-1, the full variable domain reads GAGVSQSPSNKVTEKGKDVELRCDPISGHTALYWYRQSLGQGLEFLIYFQGNSAPDKSGLPSDRFSAERTGGSVSTLTIQRTQQEDSAVYLCASSRRQGSSYNEQFFGPGTRLTVL.

This chain uses TRBV7-9 with TRBJ1-5, with 7 bases matching TRBD1. V lost 2 bases and J lost 3; bases outside the gene matches: 4. Germline V lookup: CDR1 SEHNR, CDR2 FQNEAQ (reference sequence). This CDR3 comprises 15 residues. The CDR3 DNA follows: TGTGCCAGCAGCTTATCAGGACAGGACAATCAGCCCCAGCATTTT. Amino acid sequence: CASSLSGQDNQPQHF.